This section outlines one T cell receptor beta chain sequence together with its context. Its antigen is currently unknown. The data were obtained in a study of early T cells in non-severe SARS-CoV-2 infection. Study observations and caveats: Database matching using VDJdb favored anti-spike CD8 responses, with private and CD4 specificities left missing.

Trimming took 4 bases from V and 0 from J, leaving 8 bases between them. CDR3 length: 15 residues. The V gene's germline CDR1 is SGHRS and CDR2 YFSETQ. TCRdb reprocessed the 5' RACE reads via MiXCR and lists one record per CDR3 protein. This sample has about 98,000 distinct CDR3 sequences, with approximately 10% found just once. This sequence originates from an adult who was a healthcare worker with PCR-confirmed SARS-CoV-2 infection or an uninfected control (not recorded which). J is TRBJ2-6 and V is TRBV5-1, with D unclear. The sample was whole blood. The CDR3 DNA reads as TGCGCCAGCAGCGCCTTGTACTCTGGGGCCAACGTCCTGACTTTC. Its protein product is CASSALYSGANVLTF. Combining the CDR3 with reference TRBV5-1 and TRBJ2-6 gives the whole variable domain KAGVTQTPRYLIKTRGQQVTLSCSPISGHRSVSWYQQTPGQGLQFLFEYFSETQRNKGNFPGRFSGRQFSNSRSEMNVSTLELGDSALYLCASSALYSGANVLTFGAGSRLTVL.